One and the same sample provided the 17 T cell receptor beta chains below, sequenced in a study of blood T cell repertoires in COVID-19. The method was immunoSEQ multiplex PCR; TCRdb's version includes in-frame clones alone and lacks a portion of them. The sample gives 140,000 to 150,000 clones, around 87% of which show up once; approximately 35% is in the top ten. The sample comprised peripheral blood. These receptors were obtained from a man aged 50-59 years who had recovered from COVID-19.

The gene calls are TRBV6-5 and TRBJ2-7, with 7 bases aligning to TRBD2. This CDR3 spans 16 amino acids. The V and J ends lost 3 bases and 0 bases, in that order; junction bases with no gene match: 8. Germline V gene lookup returns CDR1 MNHEY and CDR2 SVGAGI. CDR3 amino acids: CASSYSREVSSYEQYF. The CDR3 DNA reads TGTGCCAGCAGTTATAGCCGGGAGGTTAGCTCCTACGAGCAGTACTTC.

The chain employs TRBV5-1 and TRBJ1-2; 11 positions match TRBD1. V lost 4 bases, J lost 7 bases, and 6 bases stayed unmatched. Germline values: CDR1 SGHRS, CDR2 YFSETQ. This CDR3 comprises 14 residues. The CDR3 DNA is TGCGCCAGCAGCCCCGGACAGGGGGCGCGTGGCTACACCTTC. It translates to CASSPGQGARGYTF.

The rearrangement joins TRBV19 to TRBJ1-5; 8 bases align to TRBD1. CDR1 LNHDA and CDR2 SQIVND come from the germline V gene (reference sequence). Losses at the gene ends were 8 bases for V and 2 bases for J; bases not matched to a gene: 8. The CDR3 sequence is 15 residues long. The CDR3 reads CASRMTGEGNQPQHF. The CDR3 coding sequence is TGTGCCAGTCGAATGACAGGGGAGGGCAATCAGCCCCAGCATTTT.

The V gene is TRBV11-2, the J gene TRBJ1-2; a possible D gene is TRBD1 (5 bases). With 3 bases removed from V and 9 bases from J, the gap between germline ends came to 11 bases. Germline CDR1 is SGHAT and CDR2 is FQNNGV. The CDR3 consists of 12 residues. The CDR3 here is CASSLGGGSYTF. The CDR3 nucleotides read TGTGCCAGCAGCTTGGGGGGAGGTAGCTACACCTTC.

The chain employs TRBV18 and TRBJ2-1, with D tentatively TRBD1 (5 bases). The germline V and J ends were trimmed by 3 bases and 4 bases, with 16 bases remaining between them. CDR1 is KGHSH and CDR2 is LQKENI in the germline V gene. This CDR3 contains 16 residues. CDR3 in DNA: TGTGCCAGCTCACCCCCGAGCAGGGAAGCTTACAATGAGCAGTTCTTC. Amino acids: CASSPPSREAYNEQFF.

This clone has just a few counts. The chain has TRBV4-1 and TRBJ1-5; no definite D call. The V gene's germline CDR1 is MGHRA and CDR2 YSYEKL. CDR3 length: 16 residues. V was cut by 4 bases and J by 0 bases, with 13 bases left in between. CDR3 residues: CASSPVRIPSNQPQHF. The CDR3 coding sequence is TGCGCCAGCAGCCCAGTACGCATTCCTAGCAATCAGCCCCAGCATTTT.

The chain employs TRBV30 and TRBJ1-2; a weak D match, TRBD1 (6 bases). Trimming left V 5 bases short and J 8 bases short, with 12 bases between. Germline V CDR1 and CDR2: GTSNPN, SVGIG (reference sequence). The CDR3 loop spans 11 amino acids. The CDR3 nucleotides are TGTGCCTGGGGTACAGGGTCAGGCTACACCTTC. This translates into CAWGTGSGYTF. The complete variable domain, with remaining parts taken from reference TRBV30 and TRBJ1-2, reads SQTIHQWPATLVQPVGSPLSLECTVEGTSNPNLYWYRQAAGRGLQLLFYSVGIGQISSEVPQNLSASRPQDRQFILSSKKLLLSDSGFYLCAWGTGSGYTFGSGTRLTVV.

The chain employs TRBV6-5 and TRBJ1-1; D might be TRBD1 (6 bases). CDR1 is MNHEY, CDR2 SVGAGI, per germline. With 4 bases removed from V and 0 bases from J, the gap between germline ends came to 9 bases. The CDR3 is 14 residues long. CDR3 nucleotides: TGTGCCAGCAGTTTAGGGACAATGAACACTGAAGCTTTCTTT. Protein: CASSLGTMNTEAFF.

The chain employs TRBV7-2 and TRBJ2-5, with 10 bases lining up with TRBD2. Germline V gives CDR1 SGHTA, CDR2 FQGNSA. The CDR3 is 16 amino acids. The V gene end was trimmed by 3 bases and the J gene end by 5 bases; junction bases not matched to a gene: 9. CDR3 region: CASSFTSGEGRETQYF. CDR3 nucleotide sequence: TGTGCCAGCAGCTTTACTAGCGGGGAGGGGCGGGAGACCCAGTACTTC.

The chain recombines TRBV7-2 with TRBJ2-3, with TRBD1 identical over 10 bases. The CDR3 consists of 15 residues. Trimming took 5 bases from V and 2 from J; bases not matched to a gene: 4. CDR1 and CDR2 from the germline V gene are SGHTA and FQGNSA. Here the CDR3 reads CASSLDRGPTDTQYF. In nucleotides, the CDR3 is TGTGCCAGCAGCCTAGACAGGGGGCCCACAGATACGCAGTATTTT.

V usage is TRBV5-6 and J usage is TRBJ1-2; possibly TRBD1 for D (6 bases). Trimming cost V 0 bases and J 4 bases, with 10 bases left between them. The germline CDR1 and CDR2 sequences are SGHDT and YYEEEE. This CDR3 spans 14 amino acids. CDR3: CASSLGQALYGYTF. DNA of the CDR3: TGTGCCAGCAGCTTGGGACAGGCTCTCTATGGCTACACCTTC.

V gene TRBV7-6 combines with J gene TRBJ2-7, with 7 nucleotides matching TRBD1. Germline V lookup: CDR1 SGHVS, CDR2 FNYEAQ. The CDR3 runs 15 residues. With 1 base clipped from V and 3 bases from J, the junction kept 6 bases outside the gene matches. The CDR3 bases are TGTGCCAGCAGCTTAGACAGGGGTTTGAGCTACGAGCAGTACTTC. Residues: CASSLDRGLSYEQYF.

This chain uses TRBV12-3 or TRBV12-4 with TRBJ1-1; a possible D gene is TRBD1 (5 bases). CDR3 length: 13 amino acids. The ends were cut back, 7 bases at V and 1 base at J, with 10 bases in the middle. This CDR3 is CASILGGNTEAFF. The CDR3 DNA follows: TGTGCCAGCATCCTGGGGGGGAACACTGAAGCTTTCTTT.

The V call is TRBV4-1, the J call TRBJ2-7, with TRBD1 matching 9 bases. V dropped 0 bases and J dropped 2; count of bases not matched to a gene: 2. The CDR3 runs 15 residues. In germline, CDR1 is MGHRA, CDR2 YSYEKL. The CDR3 DNA is TGCGCCAGCAGCCAAGATGGGACAGGGCCCTACGAGCAGTACTTC. Protein sequence: CASSQDGTGPYEQYF.

This clone was seen just once. The chain couples TRBV19 to TRBJ1-4; D ambiguous. Germline CDR1 reads LNHDA; CDR2 reads SQIVND (reference sequence). Deletions cut 2 bases from V and 1 base from J, with 14 bases between. The CDR3 covers 17 residues. The CDR3 DNA sequence: TGTGCCAGTAGTATACAGTTGCTCCAGGAAACTAATGAAAAACTGTTTTTT. Amino acid sequence: CASSIQLLQETNEKLFF.

This rearrangement joins TRBV5-4 to TRBJ2-7; 11 nucleotides agree with TRBD1. Per germline, CDR1 SGHNT and CDR2 YYREEE (reference sequence). The V gene end was trimmed by 0 bases and the J gene end by 4 bases; junction bases not matched to a gene: 0. The CDR3 is 14 amino acids. This CDR3 is CASSLGDRGYEQYF. CDR3 nucleotides: TGTGCCAGCAGCTTGGGGGACAGGGGGTACGAGCAGTACTTC.

The chain employs TRBV6-4 and TRBJ2-1; no reliable D call. V lost 0 bases and J 0 bases, leaving 12 bases between the germline ends. This CDR3 has 17 residues. CDR1 is MRHNA and CDR2 is SNTAGT in the germline V gene. The CDR3 DNA follows: TGTGCCAGCAGTGACTCTGGGCGCACCAGCTCCTACAATGAGCAGTTCTTC. The encoded protein is CASSDSGRTSSYNEQFF.